This record looks at one T cell receptor beta chain sequence and its context. Its cognate antigen is unknown. This sample was taken from a study of shared clonotypes between healthy human individuals. Study-level information: The cohort comprised a couple of women and a few men. Their ages spanned 18 to 49 years. Study findings and constraints: Generation probability values for non-shared clonotypes were lower than those for clonotypes shared by all four donors.

Germline values: CDR1 DFQATT, CDR2 SNEGSKA (reference sequence). The length of the CDR3 is 11 residues. V shed 1 base and J shed 13 bases, with 13 bases lying between them. Repertoires were generated with immunoSEQ multiplex PCR, while TCRdb's copy carries only in-frame clones and drops some. The table shows about 1 million clones, with 65% to 75% occurring only once. The chain is built from TRBV20-1 and TRBJ1-1, with D hard to call. Sequencing was performed on memory CD4+ T cells sorted from blood. Subset here: CD45RA-negative fraction. The receptor's source is a man between 18 and 29 years old in good health. CDR3 DNA: TGCAGTGCTAGAGGCGGACCCACAGTTTTCTTT. Its translation is CSARGGPTVFF.